A single sample gave rise to the 8 T cell receptor beta chains below, sequenced in a study of identical twins. A single record per CDR3 protein comes from TCRdb applying MiXCR to the 5' RACE reads. The sample lists about 790,000 distinct CDR3 sequences, roughly 20% occurring once. The data were also submitted as part of a second study, on T cells expressing NK-cell markers.

The sequenced sample was PBMCs. The receptors derive from a woman under 30 in good health.

The V gene is TRBV18, the J gene TRBJ2-7; D remains ambiguous. CDR1 and CDR2 from the germline V gene are KGHSH and LQKENI. V lost 6 bases to trimming and J lost 0 bases, with 15 bases between them. The length of the CDR3 is 15 residues. CDR3 coding DNA: TGTGCCAGCTCGCCCGCCCCAGATCCCTCCTACGAGCAGTACTTC. Encoded protein: CASSPAPDPSYEQYF.

This clonotype has just a few counts. The chain has TRBV10-3 and TRBJ2-6, with D perhaps TRBD1 or TRBD2 (5 bases each). The CDR3 has 18 amino acids. The germline CDR1 and CDR2 sequences are ENHRY and SYGVKD. The V gene lost 3 bases and the J gene lost 0 bases, with 15 bases spanning the gap. The CDR3 loop reads CAISDRDGLSSGANVLTF. CDR3 DNA: TGTGCCATCAGTGATAGGGACGGCTTAAGCTCTGGGGCCAACGTCCTGACTTTC.

A few counts support this clonotype. The chain employs TRBV9 and TRBJ2-6; D is ambiguous. Trimming pared 2 bases from V and 11 bases from J, leaving 5 bases between. The CDR3 sequence is 11 residues long. Germline values: CDR1 SGDLS, CDR2 YYNGEE. DNA of the CDR3: TGTGCCAGCAGCGTTCGGGACGTCCTGACTTTC. Translating it yields CASSVRDVLTF.

This clonotype was picked up a small number of times. This chain joins TRBV29-1 and TRBJ1-2; D remains unclear. Trimming pared 6 bases from V and 0 bases from J, leaving 8 bases between. The germline V gene encodes CDR1 SQVTM and CDR2 ANQGSEA. CDR3 length equals 12 residues. The CDR3 nucleotides read TGCAGCGTAGAGAGGCCTAACTATGGCTACACCTTC. Encoded protein: CSVERPNYGYTF.

This chain uses TRBV29-1 with TRBJ1-1; maybe TRBD1 (5 bases). CDR1 is SQVTM and CDR2 is ANQGSEA in the germline V gene. V was cut by 6 bases and J by 1 base, with 18 bases left in between. The CDR3 spans 15 residues. CDR3 loop: CSVRRQGQTNTEAFF. The CDR3 nucleotides read TGCAGCGTGAGGCGGCAGGGCCAAACGAACACTGAAGCTTTCTTT.

This clonotype has only a few counts. This chain connects TRBV24-1 to TRBJ2-6, with a tentative D call TRBD2 (5 bases). Germline V gene sequence: CDR1 KGHDR, CDR2 SFDVKD. Trimming stripped 9 bases from V and 0 bases from J, with 20 bases between. The CDR3 contains 18 residues. CDR3 loop: CATPRVVEDISGANVLTF. The CDR3 nucleotides read TGTGCCACCCCTCGAGTGGTGGAGGATATCTCTGGGGCCAACGTCCTGACTTTC.

This clonotype was observed a handful of times. This chain links TRBV5-1 with TRBJ2-7; 12 nucleotides agree with TRBD1. With V trimmed by 2 bases and J by 4 bases, 7 bases remained unmatched. The length of the CDR3 is 16 residues. Germline-derived CDR1 and CDR2 are SGHRS and YFSETQ. CDR3 sequence: CASSFGPGQGAYEQYF. The CDR3 nucleotides read TGCGCCAGCAGCTTCGGACCGGGACAGGGGGCGTACGAGCAGTACTTC. The variable domain in full, with the rest retrieved from reference TRBV5-1 and TRBJ2-7, is KAGVTQTPRYLIKTRGQQVTLSCSPISGHRSVSWYQQTPGQGLQFLFEYFSETQRNKGNFPGRFSGRQFSNSRSEMNVSTLELGDSALYLCASSFGPGQGAYEQYFGPGTRLTVT.

This rearrangement joins TRBV12-3 or TRBV12-4 to TRBJ1-2; possible D gene TRBD1, 6 bases. The V end lost 7 bases, the J end lost 6 bases, and 21 bases lay between the germline ends. This CDR3 has 15 residues. Written as DNA, the CDR3 is TGTGCCAGCAACTGGGTGGGCAGGGGATCGGATGGCTACACCTTC. As protein: CASNWVGRGSDGYTF.